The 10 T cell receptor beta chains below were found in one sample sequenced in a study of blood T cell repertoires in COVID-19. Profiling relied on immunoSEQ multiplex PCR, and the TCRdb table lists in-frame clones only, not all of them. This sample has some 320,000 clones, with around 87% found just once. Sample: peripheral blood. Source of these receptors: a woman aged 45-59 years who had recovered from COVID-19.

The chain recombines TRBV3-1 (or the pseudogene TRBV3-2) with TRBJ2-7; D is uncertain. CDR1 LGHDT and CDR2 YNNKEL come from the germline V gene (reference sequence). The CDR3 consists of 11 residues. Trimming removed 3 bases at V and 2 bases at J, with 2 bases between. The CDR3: CASSHAYEQYF. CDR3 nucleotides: TGTGCCAGCAGCCACGCCTACGAGCAGTACTTC.

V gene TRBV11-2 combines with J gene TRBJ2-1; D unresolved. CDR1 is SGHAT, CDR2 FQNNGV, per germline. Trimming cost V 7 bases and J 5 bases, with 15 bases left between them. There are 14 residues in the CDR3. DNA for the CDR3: TGTGCCAGCACTTCCTTGAGGTACGACAATGAGCAGTTCTTC. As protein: CASTSLRYDNEQFF.

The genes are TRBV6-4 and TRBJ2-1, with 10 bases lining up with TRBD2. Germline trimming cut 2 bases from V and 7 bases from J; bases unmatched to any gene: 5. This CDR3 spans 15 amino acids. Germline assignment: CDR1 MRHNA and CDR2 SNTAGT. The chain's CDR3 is CASSDGLAGENEQFF. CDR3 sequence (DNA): TGTGCCAGCAGTGACGGGCTAGCGGGAGAAAATGAGCAGTTCTTC.

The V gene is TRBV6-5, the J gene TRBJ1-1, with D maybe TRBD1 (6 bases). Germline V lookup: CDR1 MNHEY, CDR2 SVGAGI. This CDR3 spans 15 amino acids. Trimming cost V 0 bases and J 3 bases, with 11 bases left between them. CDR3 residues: CASSYSQGQHTEAFF. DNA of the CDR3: TGTGCCAGCAGTTACTCCCAGGGGCAACACACTGAAGCTTTCTTT.

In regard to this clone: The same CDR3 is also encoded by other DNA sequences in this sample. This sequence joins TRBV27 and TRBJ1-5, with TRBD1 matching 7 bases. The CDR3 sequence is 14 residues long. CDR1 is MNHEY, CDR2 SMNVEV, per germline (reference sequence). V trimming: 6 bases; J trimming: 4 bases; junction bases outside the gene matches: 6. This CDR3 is CASSPYRGNQPQHF. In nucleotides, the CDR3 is TGTGCCAGCAGCCCGTACAGGGGAAATCAGCCCCAGCATTTT.

The CDR3 region has the DNA TGTGCCAGCAGTTACGGCGGTATACAAGAGACCCAGTACTTC. This encodes CASSYGGIQETQYF. The J gene is TRBJ2-5, the V gene TRBV6-2 or TRBV6-3; D call uncertain. Trimming stripped 2 bases from V and 2 bases from J, with 9 bases between. There are 14 residues in the CDR3. Germline-derived CDR1 and CDR2 are MNHEY and SVGEGT.

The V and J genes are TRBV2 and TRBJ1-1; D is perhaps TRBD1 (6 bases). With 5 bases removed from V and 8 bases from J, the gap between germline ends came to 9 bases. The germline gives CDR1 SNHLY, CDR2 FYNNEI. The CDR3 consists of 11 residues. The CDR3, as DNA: TGTGCCAGCAGTCGGACAGTCGAAGCTTTCTTT. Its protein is CASSRTVEAFF.

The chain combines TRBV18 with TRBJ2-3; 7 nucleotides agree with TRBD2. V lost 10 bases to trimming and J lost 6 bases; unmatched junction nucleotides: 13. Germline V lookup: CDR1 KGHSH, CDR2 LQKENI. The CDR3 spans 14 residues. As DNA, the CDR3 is TGTGCCACCAGAAGGGACTACTCTCTGGATACGCAGTATTTT. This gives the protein CATRRDYSLDTQYF.

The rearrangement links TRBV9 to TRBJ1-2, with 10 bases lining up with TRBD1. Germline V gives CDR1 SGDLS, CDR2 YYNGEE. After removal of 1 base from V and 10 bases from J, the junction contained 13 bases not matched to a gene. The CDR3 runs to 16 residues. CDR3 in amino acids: CASSVYTTGGGEDYTF. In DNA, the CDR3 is TGTGCCAGCAGCGTATACACGACAGGGGGCGGCGAAGACTACACCTTC.

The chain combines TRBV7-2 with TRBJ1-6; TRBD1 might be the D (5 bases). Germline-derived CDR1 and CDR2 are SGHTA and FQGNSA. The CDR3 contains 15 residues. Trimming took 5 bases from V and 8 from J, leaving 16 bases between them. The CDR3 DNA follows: TGTGCCAGCAGCCCGGTCGGGGGGATGGATTCACCCCTCCACTTT. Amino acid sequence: CASSPVGGMDSPLHF.